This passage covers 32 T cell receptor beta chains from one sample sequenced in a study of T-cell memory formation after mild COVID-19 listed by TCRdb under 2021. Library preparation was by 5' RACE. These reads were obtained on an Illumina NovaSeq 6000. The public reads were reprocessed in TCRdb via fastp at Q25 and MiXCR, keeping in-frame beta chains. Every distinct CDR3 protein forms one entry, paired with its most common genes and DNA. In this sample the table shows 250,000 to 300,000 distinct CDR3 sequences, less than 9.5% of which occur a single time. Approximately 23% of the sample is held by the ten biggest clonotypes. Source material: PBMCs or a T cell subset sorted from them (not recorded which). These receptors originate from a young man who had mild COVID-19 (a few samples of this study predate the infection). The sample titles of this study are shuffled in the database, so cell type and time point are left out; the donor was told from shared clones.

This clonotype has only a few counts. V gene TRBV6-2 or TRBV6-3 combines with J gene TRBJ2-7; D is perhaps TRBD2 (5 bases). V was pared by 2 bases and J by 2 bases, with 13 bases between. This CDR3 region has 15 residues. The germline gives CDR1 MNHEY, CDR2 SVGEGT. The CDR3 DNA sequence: TGTGCCAGCAGTTACCCGGACTGGACGACCTACGAGCAGTACTTC. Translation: CASSYPDWTTYEQYF.

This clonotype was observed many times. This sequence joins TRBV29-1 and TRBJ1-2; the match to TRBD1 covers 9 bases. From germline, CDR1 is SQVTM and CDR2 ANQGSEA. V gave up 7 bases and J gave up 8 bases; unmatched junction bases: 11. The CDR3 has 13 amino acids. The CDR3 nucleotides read TGCAGCGCTGACCCCCAACAGGGGGCGGGCTACACCTTC. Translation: CSADPQQGAGYTF.

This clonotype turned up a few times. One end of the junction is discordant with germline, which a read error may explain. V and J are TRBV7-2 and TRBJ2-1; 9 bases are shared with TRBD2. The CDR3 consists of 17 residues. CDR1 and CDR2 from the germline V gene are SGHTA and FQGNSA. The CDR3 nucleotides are TGTGCCAGCAGCCTAGCGGGGACGTATCACCCCTACAATGAGCAGTTCTTC. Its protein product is CASSLAGTYHPYNEQFF.

The CDR3 loop is CASSQDAGTAMGYTF. The DNA for the CDR3 is TGCGCCAGCAGCCAAGATGCAGGAACCGCTATGGGCTACACCTTC. The gene calls are TRBV4-3 and TRBJ1-2; D gene unclear. The ends were cut back, 0 bases at V and 8 bases at J, with 16 bases in the middle. This CDR3 comprises 15 residues. Germline lookup yields CDR1 LGHNA and CDR2 YSLEER.

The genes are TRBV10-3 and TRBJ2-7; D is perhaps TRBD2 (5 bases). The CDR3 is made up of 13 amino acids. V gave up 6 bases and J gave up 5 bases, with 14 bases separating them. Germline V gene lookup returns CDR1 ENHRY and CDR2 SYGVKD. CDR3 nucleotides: TGTGCCATCAGAAAAGAGGGTAGCGACGAGCAGTACTTC. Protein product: CAIRKEGSDEQYF.

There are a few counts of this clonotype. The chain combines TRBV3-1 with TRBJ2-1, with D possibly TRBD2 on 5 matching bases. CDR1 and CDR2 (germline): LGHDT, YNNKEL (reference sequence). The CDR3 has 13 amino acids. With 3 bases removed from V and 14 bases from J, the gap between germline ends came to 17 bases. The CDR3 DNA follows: TGTGCCAGCAGCCACGAAACTAGTCCCCGGGAGTTCTTC. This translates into CASSHETSPREFF.

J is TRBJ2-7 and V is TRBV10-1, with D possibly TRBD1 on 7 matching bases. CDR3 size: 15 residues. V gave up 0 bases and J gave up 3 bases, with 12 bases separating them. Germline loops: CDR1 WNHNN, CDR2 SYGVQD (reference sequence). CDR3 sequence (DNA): TGCGCCAGCAGTGAGTCCGTTCAGGGGGGCTACGAGCAGTACTTC. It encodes CASSESVQGGYEQYF.

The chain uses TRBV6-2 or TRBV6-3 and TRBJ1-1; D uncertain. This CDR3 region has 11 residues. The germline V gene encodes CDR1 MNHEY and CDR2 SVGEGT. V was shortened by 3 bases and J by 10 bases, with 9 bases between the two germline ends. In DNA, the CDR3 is TGTGCCAGCAGTTATCCGGGTACAGCTTTCTTT. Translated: CASSYPGTAFF.

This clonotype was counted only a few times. CDR3 amino acids: CASSVGLKGKAFF. CDR3 bases: TGTGCCAGCAGCGTAGGATTGAAAGGGAAAGCTTTCTTT. The genes are TRBV9 and TRBJ1-1, with unresolved D. Germline V gene data show CDR1 as SGDLS and CDR2 as YYNGEE. The V gene lost 0 bases and the J gene lost 9 bases, with 12 bases spanning the gap. The CDR3 consists of 13 residues. Drawing the rest from reference TRBV9 and TRBJ1-1, the complete variable domain is DSGVTQTPKHLITATGQRVTLRCSPRSGDLSVYWYQQSLDQGLQFLIQYYNGEERAKGNILERFSAQQFPDLHSELNLSSLELGDSALYFCASSVGLKGKAFFGQGTRLTVV.

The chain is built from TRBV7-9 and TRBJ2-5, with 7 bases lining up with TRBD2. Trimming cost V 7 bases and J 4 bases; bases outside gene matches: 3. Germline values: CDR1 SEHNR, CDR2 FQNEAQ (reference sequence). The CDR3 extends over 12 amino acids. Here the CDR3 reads CASTSGGETQYF. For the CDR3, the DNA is TGTGCCAGCACCTCGGGGGGAGAGACCCAGTACTTC.

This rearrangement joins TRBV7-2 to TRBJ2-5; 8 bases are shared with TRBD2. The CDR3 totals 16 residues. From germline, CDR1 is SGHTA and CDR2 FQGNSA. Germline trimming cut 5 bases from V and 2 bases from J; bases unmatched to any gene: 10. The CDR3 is CASSPQRGLRQETQYF. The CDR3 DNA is TGTGCCAGCAGCCCGCAGCGGGGGCTTCGGCAAGAGACCCAGTACTTC.

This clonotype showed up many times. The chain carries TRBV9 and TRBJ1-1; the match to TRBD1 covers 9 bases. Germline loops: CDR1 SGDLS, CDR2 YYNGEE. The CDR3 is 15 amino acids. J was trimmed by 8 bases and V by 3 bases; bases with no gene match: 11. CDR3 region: CASSEPPGTGSEAFF. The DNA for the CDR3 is TGTGCCAGCAGCGAACCCCCCGGGACAGGGTCGGAAGCTTTCTTT. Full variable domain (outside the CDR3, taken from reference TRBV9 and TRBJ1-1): DSGVTQTPKHLITATGQRVTLRCSPRSGDLSVYWYQQSLDQGLQFLIQYYNGEERAKGNILERFSAQQFPDLHSELNLSSLELGDSALYFCASSEPPGTGSEAFFGQGTRLTVV.

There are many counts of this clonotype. The CDR3 is CASSPSILAGEFNNEQFF. CDR3 in DNA: TGTGCCAGCAGTCCAAGTATCCTAGCGGGGGAGTTCAACAATGAGCAGTTCTTC. The V gene is TRBV6-5, the J gene TRBJ2-1; 10 bases match TRBD2. V lost 5 bases and J lost 5; bases outside the gene matches: 15. This CDR3 contains 18 residues. Germline V CDR1 and CDR2: MNHEY, SVGAGI.

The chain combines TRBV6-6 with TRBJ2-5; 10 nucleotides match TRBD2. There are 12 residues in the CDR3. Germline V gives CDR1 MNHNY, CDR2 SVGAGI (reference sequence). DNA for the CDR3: TGTGCTACCAGCGGGGGGGCTGAGACCCAGTACTTC. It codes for CATSGGAETQYF.

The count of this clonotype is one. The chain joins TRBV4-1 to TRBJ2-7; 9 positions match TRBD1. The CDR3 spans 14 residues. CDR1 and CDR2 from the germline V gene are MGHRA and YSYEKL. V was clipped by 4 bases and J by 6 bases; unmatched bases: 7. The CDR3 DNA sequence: TGCGCCAGCAGCCCCTCGGACAGGGGACTCGAGCAGTACTTC. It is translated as CASSPSDRGLEQYF.

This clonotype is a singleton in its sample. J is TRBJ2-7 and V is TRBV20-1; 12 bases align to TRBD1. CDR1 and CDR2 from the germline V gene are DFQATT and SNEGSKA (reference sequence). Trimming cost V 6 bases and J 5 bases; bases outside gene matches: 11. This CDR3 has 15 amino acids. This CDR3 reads CSASNGDRGPHEQYF. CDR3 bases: TGCAGTGCCTCGAATGGGGACAGGGGGCCGCACGAGCAGTACTTC.

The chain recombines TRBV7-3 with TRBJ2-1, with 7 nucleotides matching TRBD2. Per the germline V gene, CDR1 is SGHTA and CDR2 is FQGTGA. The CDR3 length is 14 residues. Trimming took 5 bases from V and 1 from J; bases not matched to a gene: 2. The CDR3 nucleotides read TGTGCCAGCAGCCGGACTAGATCCTACAATGAGCAGTTCTTC. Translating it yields CASSRTRSYNEQFF. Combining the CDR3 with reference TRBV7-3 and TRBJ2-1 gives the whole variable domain GAGVSQTPSNKVTEKGKYVELRCDPISGHTALYWYRQSLGQGPEFLIYFQGTGAADDSGLPNDRFFAVRPEGSVSTLKIQRTERGDSAVYLCASSRTRSYNEQFFGPGTRLTVL.

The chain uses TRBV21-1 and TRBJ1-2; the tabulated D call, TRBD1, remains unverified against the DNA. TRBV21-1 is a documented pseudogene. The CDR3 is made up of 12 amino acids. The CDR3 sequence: CASMGQGHGYTF. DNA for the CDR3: TGTGCCAGCATGGGTCAGGGGCATGGCTACACCTTC.

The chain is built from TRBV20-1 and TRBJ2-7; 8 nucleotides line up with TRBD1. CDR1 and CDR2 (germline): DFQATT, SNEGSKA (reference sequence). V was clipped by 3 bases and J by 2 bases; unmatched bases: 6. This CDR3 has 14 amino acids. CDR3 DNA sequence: TGCAGTGCTAGTGCCGGGACAGGAGCCTACGAGCAGTACTTC. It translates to CSASAGTGAYEQYF.

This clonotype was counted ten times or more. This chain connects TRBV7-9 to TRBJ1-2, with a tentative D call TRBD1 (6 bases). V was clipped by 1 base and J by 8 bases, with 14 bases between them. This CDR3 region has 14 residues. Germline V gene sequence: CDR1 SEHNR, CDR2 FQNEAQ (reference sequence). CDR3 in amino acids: CASSLVVQGEGYTF. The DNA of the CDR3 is TGTGCCAGCAGCTTAGTGGTACAGGGTGAAGGCTACACCTTC.

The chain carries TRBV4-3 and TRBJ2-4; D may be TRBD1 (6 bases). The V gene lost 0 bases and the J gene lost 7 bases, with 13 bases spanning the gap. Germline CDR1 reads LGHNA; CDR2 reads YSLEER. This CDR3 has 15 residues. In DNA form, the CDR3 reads TGCGCCAGCAGCCAAGATCTGTTGGGGGCGAACATTCAGTACTTC. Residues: CASSQDLLGANIQYF.

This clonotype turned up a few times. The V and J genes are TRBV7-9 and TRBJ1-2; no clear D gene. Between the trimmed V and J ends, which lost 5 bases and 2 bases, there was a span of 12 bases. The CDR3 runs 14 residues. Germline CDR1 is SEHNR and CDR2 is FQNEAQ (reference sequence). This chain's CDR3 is CASSRADSNYGYTF. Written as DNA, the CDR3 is TGTGCCAGCAGCCGCGCTGATTCAAACTATGGCTACACCTTC.

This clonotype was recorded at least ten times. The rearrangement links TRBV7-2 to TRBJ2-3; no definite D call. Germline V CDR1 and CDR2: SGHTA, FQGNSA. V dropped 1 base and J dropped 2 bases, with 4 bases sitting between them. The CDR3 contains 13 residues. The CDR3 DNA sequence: TGTGCCAGCAGCTTAGAAGACACAGATACGCAGTATTTT. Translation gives CASSLEDTDTQYF.

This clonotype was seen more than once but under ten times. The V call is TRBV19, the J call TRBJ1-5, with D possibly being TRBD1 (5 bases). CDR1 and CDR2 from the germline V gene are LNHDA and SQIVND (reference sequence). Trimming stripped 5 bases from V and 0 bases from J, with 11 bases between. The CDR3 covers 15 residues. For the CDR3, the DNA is TGTGCCAGTAGTCGGGGGGTGAATAGCAATCAGCCCCAGCATTTT. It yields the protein CASSRGVNSNQPQHF.

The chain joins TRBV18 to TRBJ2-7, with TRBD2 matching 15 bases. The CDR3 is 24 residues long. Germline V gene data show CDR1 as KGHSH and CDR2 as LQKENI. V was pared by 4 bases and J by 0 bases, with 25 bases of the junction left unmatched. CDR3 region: CASSLRSGSTRLGLAGGPSYEQYF. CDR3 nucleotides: TGTGCCAGCTCACTACGGTCCGGCTCGACCCGGCTGGGACTAGCGGGGGGCCCCTCCTACGAGCAGTACTTC.

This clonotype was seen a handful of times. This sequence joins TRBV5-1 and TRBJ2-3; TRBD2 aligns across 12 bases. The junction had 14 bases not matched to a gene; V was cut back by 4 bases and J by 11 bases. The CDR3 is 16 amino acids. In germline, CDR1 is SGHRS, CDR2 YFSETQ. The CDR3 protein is CASSPSLAGGRRVQYF. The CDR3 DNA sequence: TGCGCCAGCAGCCCATCACTAGCGGGGGGCCGCCGTGTGCAGTATTTT.

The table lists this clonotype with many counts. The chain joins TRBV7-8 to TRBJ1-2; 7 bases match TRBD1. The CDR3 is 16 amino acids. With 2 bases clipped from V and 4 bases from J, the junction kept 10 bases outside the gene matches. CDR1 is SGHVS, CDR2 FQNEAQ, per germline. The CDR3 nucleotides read TGTGCCAGCAGCTTACTAGGGGACAGCGTTATCTATGGCTACACCTTC. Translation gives CASSLLGDSVIYGYTF.

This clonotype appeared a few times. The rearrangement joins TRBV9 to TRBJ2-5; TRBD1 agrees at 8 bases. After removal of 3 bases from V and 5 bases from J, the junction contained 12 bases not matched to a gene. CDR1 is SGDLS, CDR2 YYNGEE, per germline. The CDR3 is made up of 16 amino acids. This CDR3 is CASSASGTGGTETQYF. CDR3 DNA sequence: TGTGCCAGCAGCGCCTCCGGGACAGGAGGTACGGAGACCCAGTACTTC.

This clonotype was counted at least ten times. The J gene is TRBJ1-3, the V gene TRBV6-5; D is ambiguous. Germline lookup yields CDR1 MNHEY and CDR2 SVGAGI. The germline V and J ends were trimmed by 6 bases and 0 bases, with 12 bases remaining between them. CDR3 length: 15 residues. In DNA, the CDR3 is TGTGCCAGCAGGGGAGGCAGTATCTCTGGAAACACCATATATTTT. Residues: CASRGGSISGNTIYF.

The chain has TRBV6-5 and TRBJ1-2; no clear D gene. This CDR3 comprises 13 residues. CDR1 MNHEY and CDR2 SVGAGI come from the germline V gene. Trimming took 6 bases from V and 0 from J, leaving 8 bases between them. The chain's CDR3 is CASSPHTNYGYTF. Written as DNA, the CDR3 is TGTGCCAGCAGCCCCCACACTAACTATGGCTACACCTTC.

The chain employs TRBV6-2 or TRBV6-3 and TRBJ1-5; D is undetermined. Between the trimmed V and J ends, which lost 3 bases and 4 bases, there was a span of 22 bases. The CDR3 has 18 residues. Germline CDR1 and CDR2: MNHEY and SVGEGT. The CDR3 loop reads CASSYEGGDLILNQPQHF. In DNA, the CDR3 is TGTGCCAGCAGTTATGAGGGCGGTGACCTCATTTTGAATCAGCCCCAGCATTTT.

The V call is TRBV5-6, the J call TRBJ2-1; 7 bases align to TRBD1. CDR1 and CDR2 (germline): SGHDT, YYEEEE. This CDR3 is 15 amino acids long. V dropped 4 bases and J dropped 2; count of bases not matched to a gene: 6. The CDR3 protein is CASSHSGTAYNEQFF. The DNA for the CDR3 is TGTGCCAGCAGCCACTCCGGGACAGCCTACAATGAGCAGTTCTTC.